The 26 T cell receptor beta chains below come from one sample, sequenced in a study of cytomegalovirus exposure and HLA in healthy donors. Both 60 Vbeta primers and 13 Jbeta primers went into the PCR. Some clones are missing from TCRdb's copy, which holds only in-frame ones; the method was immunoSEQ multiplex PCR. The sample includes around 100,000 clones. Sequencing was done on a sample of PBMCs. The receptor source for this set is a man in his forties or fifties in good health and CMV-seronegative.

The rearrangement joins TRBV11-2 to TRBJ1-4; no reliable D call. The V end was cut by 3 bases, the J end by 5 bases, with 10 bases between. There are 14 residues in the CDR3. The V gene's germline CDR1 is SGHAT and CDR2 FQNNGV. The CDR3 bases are TGTGCCAGCAGCTTTGGCCGGAGGAATGAAAAACTGTTTTTT. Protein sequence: CASSFGRRNEKLFF.

CDR3 loop: CASSEVTGLSNQPQHF. CDR3 coding DNA: TGTGCCAGCAGTGAAGTCACGGGACTCAGCAATCAGCCCCAGCATTTT. This chain links TRBV6-1 with TRBJ1-5, with TRBD1 as a possible D gene (5 bases). This CDR3 is 16 amino acids long. CDR1 MNHNS and CDR2 SASEGT come from the germline V gene. Trimming removed 1 base from V and 1 base from J, with 11 bases in between.

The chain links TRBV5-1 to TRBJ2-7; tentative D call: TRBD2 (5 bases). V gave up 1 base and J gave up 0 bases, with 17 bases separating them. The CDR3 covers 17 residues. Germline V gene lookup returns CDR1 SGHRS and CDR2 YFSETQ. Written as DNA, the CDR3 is TGCGCCAGCAGCTTGTACTTTTGGTCTGGGAGCTCCTACGAGCAGTACTTC. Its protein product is CASSLYFWSGSSYEQYF.

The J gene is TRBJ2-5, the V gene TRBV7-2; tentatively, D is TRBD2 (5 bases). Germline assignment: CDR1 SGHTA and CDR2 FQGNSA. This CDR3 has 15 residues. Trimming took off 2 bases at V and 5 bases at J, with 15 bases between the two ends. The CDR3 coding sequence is TGTGCCAGCAGCTTACTGACATATCCGGGGGAGACCCAGTACTTC. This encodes CASSLLTYPGETQYF.

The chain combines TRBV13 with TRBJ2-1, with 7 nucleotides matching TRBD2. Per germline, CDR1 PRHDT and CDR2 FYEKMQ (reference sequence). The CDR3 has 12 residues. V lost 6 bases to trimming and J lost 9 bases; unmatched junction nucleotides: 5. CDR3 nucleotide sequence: TGTGCCAGCAGGGCCACTAGCGCTGAGCAGTTCTTC. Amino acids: CASRATSAEQFF.

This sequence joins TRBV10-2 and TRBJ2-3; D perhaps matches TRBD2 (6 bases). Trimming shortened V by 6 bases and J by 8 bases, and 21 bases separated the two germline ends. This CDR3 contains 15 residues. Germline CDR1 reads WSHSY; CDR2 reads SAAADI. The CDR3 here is CASRTREAHVGTQYF. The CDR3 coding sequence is TGCGCCAGCAGGACTAGGGAGGCCCATGTGGGTACGCAGTATTTT.

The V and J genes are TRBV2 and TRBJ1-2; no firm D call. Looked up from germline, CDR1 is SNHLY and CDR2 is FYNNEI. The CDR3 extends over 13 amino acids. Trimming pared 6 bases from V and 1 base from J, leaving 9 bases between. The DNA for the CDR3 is TGTGCCAGCAGCGACGGGATTAACTATGGCTACACCTTC. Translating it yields CASSDGINYGYTF.

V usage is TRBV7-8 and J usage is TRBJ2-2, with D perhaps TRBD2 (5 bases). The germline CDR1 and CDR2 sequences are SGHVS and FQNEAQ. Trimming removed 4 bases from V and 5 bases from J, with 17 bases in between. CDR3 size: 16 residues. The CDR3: CASSSGGGTITGELFF. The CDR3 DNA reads TGTGCCAGCAGCTCGGGCGGAGGAACGATTACCGGGGAGCTGTTTTTT.

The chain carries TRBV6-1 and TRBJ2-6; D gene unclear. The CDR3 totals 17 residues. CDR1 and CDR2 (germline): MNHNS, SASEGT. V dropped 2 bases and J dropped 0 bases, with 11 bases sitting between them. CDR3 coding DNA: TGTGCCAGCAGTGAATTTGTACAAAACTCTGGGGCCAACGTCCTGACTTTC. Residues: CASSEFVQNSGANVLTF.

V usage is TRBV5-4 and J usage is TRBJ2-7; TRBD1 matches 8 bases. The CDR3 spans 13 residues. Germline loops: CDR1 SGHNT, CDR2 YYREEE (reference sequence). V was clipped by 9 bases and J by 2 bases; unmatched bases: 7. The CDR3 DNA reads TGTGCCATCGAAGGACAGGGAACCTACGAGCAGTACTTC. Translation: CAIEGQGTYEQYF. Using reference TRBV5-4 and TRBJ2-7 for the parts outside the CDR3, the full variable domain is ETGVTQSPTHLIKTRGQQVTLRCSSQSGHNTVSWYQQALGQGPQFIFQYYREEENGRGNFPPRFSGLQFPNYSSELNVNALELDDSALYLCAIEGQGTYEQYFGPGTRLTVT.

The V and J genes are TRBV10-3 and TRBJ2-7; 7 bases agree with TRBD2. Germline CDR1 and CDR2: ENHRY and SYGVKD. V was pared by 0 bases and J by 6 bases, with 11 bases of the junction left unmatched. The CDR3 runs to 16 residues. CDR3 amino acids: CAISESEGGRRGEQYF. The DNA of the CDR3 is TGTGCCATCAGTGAGTCGGAGGGCGGGAGAAGAGGCGAGCAGTACTTC.

The CDR3, as DNA: TGTGCCAGCAGCCCGTTGACTAGCGGGGGGGCTGGGGAGCAGTACTTC. The encoded protein is CASSPLTSGGAGEQYF. The chain recombines TRBV5-4 with TRBJ2-7; 14 bases fit TRBD2. The CDR3 has 16 amino acids. V shed 4 bases and J 7 bases; nucleotides not matched to a gene: 10. Germline V gene data show CDR1 as SGHNT and CDR2 as YYREEE (reference sequence).

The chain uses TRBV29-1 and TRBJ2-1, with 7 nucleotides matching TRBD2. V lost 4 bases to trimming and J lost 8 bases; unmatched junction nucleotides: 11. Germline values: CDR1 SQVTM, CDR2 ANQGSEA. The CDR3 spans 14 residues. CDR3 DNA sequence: TGCAGCGTTGTTGTTCTGCGGGAGTCATATGAGCAGTTCTTC. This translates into CSVVVLRESYEQFF.

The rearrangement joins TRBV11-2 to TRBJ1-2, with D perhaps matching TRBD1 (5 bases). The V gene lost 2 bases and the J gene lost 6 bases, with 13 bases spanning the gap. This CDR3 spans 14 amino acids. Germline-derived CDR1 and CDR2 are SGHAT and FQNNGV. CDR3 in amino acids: CASSLNSGFDGYTF. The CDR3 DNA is TGTGCCAGCAGCTTAAATTCAGGGTTTGATGGCTACACCTTC.

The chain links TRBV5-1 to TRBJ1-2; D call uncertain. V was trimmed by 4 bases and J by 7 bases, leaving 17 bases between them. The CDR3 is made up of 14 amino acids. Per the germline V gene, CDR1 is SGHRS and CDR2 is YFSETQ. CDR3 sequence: CASSPNGEVFGYTF. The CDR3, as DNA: TGCGCCAGCAGCCCTAATGGGGAGGTTTTTGGCTACACCTTC.

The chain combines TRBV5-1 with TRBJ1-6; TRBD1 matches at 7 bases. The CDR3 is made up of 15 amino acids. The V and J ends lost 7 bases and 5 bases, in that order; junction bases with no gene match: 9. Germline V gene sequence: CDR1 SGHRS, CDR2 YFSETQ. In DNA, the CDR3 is TGCGCCAGCTCCCTTGGGACAGCTAATAATTCACCCCTCCACTTT. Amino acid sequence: CASSLGTANNSPLHF.

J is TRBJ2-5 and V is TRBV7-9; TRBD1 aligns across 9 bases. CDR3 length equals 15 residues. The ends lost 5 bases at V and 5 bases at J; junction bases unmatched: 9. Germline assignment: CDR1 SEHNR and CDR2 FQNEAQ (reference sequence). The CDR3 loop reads CASSRTGTGQETQYF. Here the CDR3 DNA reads TGTGCCAGCAGCCGAACCGGGACAGGGCAGGAGACCCAGTACTTC.

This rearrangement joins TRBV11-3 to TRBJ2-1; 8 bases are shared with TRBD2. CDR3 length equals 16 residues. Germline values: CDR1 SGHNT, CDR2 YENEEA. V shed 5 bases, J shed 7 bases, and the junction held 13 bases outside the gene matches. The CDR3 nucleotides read TGTGCCAGCAGCCCCGGATATACAGCGGGAGTGAATGAGCAGTTCTTC. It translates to CASSPGYTAGVNEQFF.

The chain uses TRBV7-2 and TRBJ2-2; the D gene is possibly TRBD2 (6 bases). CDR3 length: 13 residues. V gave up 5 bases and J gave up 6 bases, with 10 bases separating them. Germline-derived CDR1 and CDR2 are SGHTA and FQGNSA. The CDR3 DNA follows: TGTGCCAGCAGCACGCGACTAGCCGGGGAGCTGTTTTTT. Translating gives CASSTRLAGELFF.

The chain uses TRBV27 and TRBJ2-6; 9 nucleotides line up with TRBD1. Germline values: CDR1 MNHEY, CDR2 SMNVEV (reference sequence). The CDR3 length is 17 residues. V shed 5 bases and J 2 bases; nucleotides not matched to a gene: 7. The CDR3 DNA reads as TGTGCCAGCAGTCCGTTGCGGACAGGGGCTGGGGCCAACGTCCTGACTTTC. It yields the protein CASSPLRTGAGANVLTF.

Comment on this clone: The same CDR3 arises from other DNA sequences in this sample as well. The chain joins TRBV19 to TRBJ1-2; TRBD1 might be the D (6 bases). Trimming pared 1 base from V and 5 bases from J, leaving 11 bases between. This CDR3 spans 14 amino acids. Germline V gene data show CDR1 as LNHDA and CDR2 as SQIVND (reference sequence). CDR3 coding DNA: TGTGCCAGTAGTATAGTCCAGGGGAGTTATGGCTACACCTTC. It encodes CASSIVQGSYGYTF.

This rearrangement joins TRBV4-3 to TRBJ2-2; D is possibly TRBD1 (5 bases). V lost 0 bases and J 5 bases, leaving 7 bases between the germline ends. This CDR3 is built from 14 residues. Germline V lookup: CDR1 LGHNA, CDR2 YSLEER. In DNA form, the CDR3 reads TGCGCCAGCAGCCAAGATCCAGGGACCGGGGAGCTGTTTTTT. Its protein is CASSQDPGTGELFF.

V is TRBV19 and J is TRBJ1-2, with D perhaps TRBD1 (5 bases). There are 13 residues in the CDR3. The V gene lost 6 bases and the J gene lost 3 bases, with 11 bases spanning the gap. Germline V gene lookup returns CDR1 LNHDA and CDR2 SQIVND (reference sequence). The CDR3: CASRSGGDYGYTF. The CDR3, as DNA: TGTGCCAGTAGATCCGGGGGAGACTATGGCTACACCTTC.

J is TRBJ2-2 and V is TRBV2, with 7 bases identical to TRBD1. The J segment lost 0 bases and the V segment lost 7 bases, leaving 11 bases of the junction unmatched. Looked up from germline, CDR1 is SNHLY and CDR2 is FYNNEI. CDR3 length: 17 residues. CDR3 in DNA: TGTGCCAGCACCAAGGATTCAGGGGGAACGAACACCGGGGAGCTGTTTTTT. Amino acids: CASTKDSGGTNTGELFF.

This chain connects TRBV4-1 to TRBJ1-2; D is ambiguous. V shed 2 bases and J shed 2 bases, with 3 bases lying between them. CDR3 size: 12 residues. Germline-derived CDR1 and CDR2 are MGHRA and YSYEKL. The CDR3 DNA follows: TGCGCCAGCAGCCAACGGAACTATGGCTACACCTTC. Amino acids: CASSQRNYGYTF.

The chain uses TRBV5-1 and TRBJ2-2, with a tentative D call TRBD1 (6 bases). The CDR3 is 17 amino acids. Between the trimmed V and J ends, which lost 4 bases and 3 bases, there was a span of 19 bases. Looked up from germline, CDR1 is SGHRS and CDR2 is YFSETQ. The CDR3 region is CASSQTGWGSDTGELFF. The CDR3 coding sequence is TGCGCCAGCAGCCAGACAGGATGGGGGTCCGACACCGGGGAGCTGTTTTTT.